These 29 T cell receptor beta chains were all obtained from the same sample, sequenced in a study of blood T cell repertoires in COVID-19. TCRdb keeps only in-frame clones here, not all; method: immunoSEQ multiplex PCR. The data show some 99,000 clones, less than 85% seen once. The sequenced sample consisted of peripheral blood. The origin of the receptors is a human donor in a cohort sampled during active or convalescent COVID-19.

This sequence joins TRBV1 and TRBJ2-3; no DNA check was done on the table's D call, TRBD2. TRBV1 is listed as a pseudogene. There are 17 residues in the CDR3. The DNA for the CDR3 is TGCACCAGCAGGAGACTAGCGGGAGGGCCACACACAGATACGCAGTATTTT. It yields the protein CTSRRLAGGPHTDTQYF.

V and J are TRBV7-7 and TRBJ2-3; 9 bases match TRBD2. Germline loops: CDR1 SSHAT, CDR2 FNYEAQ (reference sequence). The CDR3 covers 16 residues. J lost 6 bases, V lost 2 bases, and 9 bases had no gene match. The CDR3 spells CASSLRAGGPLDTQYF. The CDR3 coding sequence is TGTGCCAGCAGCTTAAGGGCGGGGGGGCCGTTGGATACGCAGTATTTT. The variable domain in full, with the rest retrieved from reference TRBV7-7 and TRBJ2-3, is GAGVSQSPRYKVTKRGQDVTLRCDPISSHATLYWYQQALGQGPEFLTYFNYEAQPDKSGLPSDRFSAERPEGSISTLTIQRTEQRDSAMYRCASSLRAGGPLDTQYFGPGTRLTVL.

The chain carries TRBV6-5 and TRBJ2-2; a weak D match, TRBD1 (5 bases). Germline CDR1 reads MNHEY; CDR2 reads SVGAGI. CDR3 length: 13 residues. Trimming shortened V by 11 bases and J by 3 bases, and 13 bases separated the two germline ends. The CDR3 DNA reads TGTGCCGTAACAGGTGTCGACACCGGGGAGCTGTTTTTT. The encoded protein is CAVTGVDTGELFF.

The chain joins TRBV6-6 to TRBJ2-5, with 12 bases matching TRBD2. The germline CDR1 and CDR2 sequences are MNHNY and SVGAGI (reference sequence). The CDR3 has 16 amino acids. After removal of 1 base from V and 2 bases from J, the junction contained 2 bases not matched to a gene. CDR3: CASSYFLAGGQETQYF. The CDR3 bases are TGTGCCAGCAGTTACTTTCTAGCGGGAGGGCAAGAGACCCAGTACTTC.

V gene TRBV6-6 combines with J gene TRBJ1-5; the D is unclear. In germline, CDR1 is MNHNY, CDR2 SVGAGI (reference sequence). V was cut by 4 bases and J by 4 bases, with 11 bases left in between. This CDR3 is built from 14 residues. This CDR3 is CASSSLMANQPQHF. CDR3 nucleotide sequence: TGTGCCAGCAGTTCCTTGATGGCTAATCAGCCCCAGCATTTT.

The chain links TRBV5-6 to TRBJ2-7; TRBD1 is a possible D gene (7 bases). Germline CDR1 SGHDT, CDR2 YYEEEE. Trimming took 1 base from V and 1 from J, leaving 12 bases between them. The CDR3 spans 15 residues. The chain's CDR3 is CASSLLSGGSYEQYF. CDR3 bases: TGTGCCAGCAGCTTGTTGTCAGGGGGGTCCTACGAGCAGTACTTC. Together with reference TRBV5-6 and TRBJ2-7, the CDR3 gives the full variable domain: DAGVTQSPTHLIKTRGQQVTLRCSPKSGHDTVSWYQQALGQGPQFIFQYYEEEERQRGNFPDRFSGHQFPNYSSELNVNALLLGDSALYLCASSLLSGGSYEQYFGPGTRLTVT.

V usage is TRBV5-6 and J usage is TRBJ2-4; 8 bases line up with TRBD1. After removal of 4 bases from V and 2 bases from J, the junction contained 5 bases not matched to a gene. This CDR3 region has 15 residues. Looked up from germline, CDR1 is SGHDT and CDR2 is YYEEEE. CDR3 in DNA: TGTGCCAGCAGCGGGCGGACAGGGCCCAAAAACATTCAGTACTTC. Translation: CASSGRTGPKNIQYF.

The gene calls are TRBV5-1 and TRBJ2-3, with D perhaps TRBD2 (7 bases). The CDR3 consists of 15 residues. The germline gives CDR1 SGHRS, CDR2 YFSETQ. Trimming took 0 bases from V and 2 from J, leaving 10 bases between them. The CDR3 sequence: CASSLDGGPTDTQYF. In DNA, the CDR3 is TGCGCCAGCAGCTTGGACGGGGGGCCCACAGATACGCAGTATTTT. Combining the CDR3 with reference TRBV5-1 and TRBJ2-3 gives the whole variable domain KAGVTQTPRYLIKTRGQQVTLSCSPISGHRSVSWYQQTPGQGLQFLFEYFSETQRNKGNFPGRFSGRQFSNSRSEMNVSTLELGDSALYLCASSLDGGPTDTQYFGPGTRLTVL.

V usage is TRBV18 and J usage is TRBJ2-1; TRBD2 aligns across 8 bases. The CDR3 consists of 15 residues. V was clipped by 3 bases and J by 4 bases; unmatched bases: 5. Germline V gives CDR1 KGHSH, CDR2 LQKENI. The CDR3 here is CASSPKLADYNEQFF. CDR3 nucleotides: TGTGCCAGCTCACCGAAACTAGCGGATTACAATGAGCAGTTCTTC.

V and J are TRBV7-9 and TRBJ2-6; TRBD1 might be the D (6 bases). V gave up 6 bases and J gave up 0 bases, with 21 bases separating them. The CDR3 is 19 residues long. Germline CDR1 SEHNR, CDR2 FQNEAQ (reference sequence). CDR3 bases: TGTGCCAGCAGGGAAAGCGACAGGTATTATGGCTCTGGGGCCAACGTCCTGACTTTC. Residues: CASRESDRYYGSGANVLTF.

In this sample, this clone turned up a few times. The V call is TRBV10-1, the J call TRBJ2-3; 8 nucleotides align to TRBD1. Germline CDR1 is WNHNN and CDR2 is SYGVQD (reference sequence). The CDR3 sequence is 15 residues long. Trimming took 6 bases from V and 2 from J; bases not matched to a gene: 7. The CDR3 region is CASSAGTGSTDTQYF. The CDR3 coding sequence is TGCGCCAGCAGCGCCGGGACAGGCTCCACAGATACGCAGTATTTT.

The rearrangement joins TRBV27 to TRBJ2-1; 14 nucleotides agree with TRBD2. The germline CDR1 and CDR2 sequences are MNHEY and SMNVEV (reference sequence). The junction had 7 bases not matched to a gene; V was cut back by 5 bases and J by 4 bases. The CDR3 loop spans 17 amino acids. The DNA of the CDR3 is TGTGCCAGCAGTCGATCCGGGACTAGCGGGAGATACAATGAGCAGTTCTTC. Its translation: CASSRSGTSGRYNEQFF.

The V gene is TRBV9, the J gene TRBJ2-3; possible D gene TRBD1, 5 bases. CDR1 and CDR2 (germline): SGDLS, YYNGEE. V lost 2 bases and J lost 4, with 11 bases in between. This CDR3 comprises 14 residues. CDR3 bases: TGTGCCAGCAGCGTTTACAGGAAATCAGATACGCAGTATTTT. It encodes CASSVYRKSDTQYF.

The chain is built from TRBV10-3 and TRBJ2-7; 11 bases agree with TRBD2. Trimming at V came to 3 bases and at J to 6 bases, leaving 7 bases not matched to a gene. The CDR3 runs 15 residues. From germline, CDR1 is ENHRY and CDR2 SYGVKD. CDR3: CAISEPGLAVPEQYF. The CDR3 DNA is TGTGCCATCAGTGAACCGGGACTAGCGGTTCCCGAGCAGTACTTC.

V and J are TRBV4-3 and TRBJ1-4; 7 bases align to TRBD1. The V and J ends lost 2 bases and 6 bases, in that order; junction bases with no gene match: 9. The CDR3 sequence is 16 residues long. CDR1 and CDR2 from the germline V gene are LGHNA and YSLEER. For the CDR3, the DNA is TGCGCCAGCAGCCAATCGCTACAGGGGTATGATGAAAAACTGTTTTTT. The encoded protein is CASSQSLQGYDEKLFF.

The chain links TRBV5-6 to TRBJ2-5; TRBD2 matches 7 bases. The CDR3 spans 15 residues. Unmatched junction bases numbered 5, after V lost 1 base and J lost 2 bases. Germline lookup yields CDR1 SGHDT and CDR2 YYEEEE. For the CDR3, the DNA is TGTGCCAGCAGCTTGAGGGGACTACTTCAAGAGACCCAGTACTTC. Its translation: CASSLRGLLQETQYF. Based on the CDR3 plus reference TRBV5-6 and TRBJ2-5, the full variable domain is DAGVTQSPTHLIKTRGQQVTLRCSPKSGHDTVSWYQQALGQGPQFIFQYYEEEERQRGNFPDRFSGHQFPNYSSELNVNALLLGDSALYLCASSLRGLLQETQYFGPGTRLLVL.

Only one count was recorded for this clone. V usage is TRBV24-1 and J usage is TRBJ2-2; 12 nucleotides align to TRBD2. CDR1 and CDR2 (germline): KGHDR, SFDVKD. The V gene end was trimmed by 8 bases and the J gene end by 6 bases; junction bases not matched to a gene: 3. CDR3 size: 14 residues. CDR3 residues: CATKPSGRAGELFF. DNA for the CDR3: TGTGCCACCAAGCCTAGCGGGAGGGCCGGGGAGCTGTTTTTT.

This clone was counted ten times or more. The V gene is TRBV18, the J gene TRBJ1-6; D gene unclear. The germline CDR1 and CDR2 sequences are KGHSH and LQKENI. V dropped 2 bases and J dropped 7 bases, with 6 bases sitting between them. This CDR3 spans 13 amino acids. CDR3 region: CASSPSGNSPLHF. The CDR3 region has the DNA TGTGCCAGCTCACCATCGGGGAATTCACCCCTCCACTTT.

CDR3 DNA: TGCGCCAGCCATAGCGGGGGGCATGCAGATACGCAGTATTTT. Translated: CASHSGGHADTQYF. This chain joins TRBV5-1 and TRBJ2-3; 10 bases line up with TRBD2. J gave up 4 bases and V 7 bases, and 6 bases lay outside the gene matches. This CDR3 is 14 amino acids long. Germline V gives CDR1 SGHRS, CDR2 YFSETQ. The full variable domain, in which reference TRBV5-1 and TRBJ2-3 provide the parts outside the CDR3, is KAGVTQTPRYLIKTRGQQVTLSCSPISGHRSVSWYQQTPGQGLQFLFEYFSETQRNKGNFPGRFSGRQFSNSRSEMNVSTLELGDSALYLCASHSGGHADTQYFGPGTRLTVL.

This clone was seen many times. The J gene is TRBJ1-5, the V gene TRBV4-1, with a possible D match to TRBD1 (6 bases). The V end was cut by 2 bases, the J end by 9 bases, with 20 bases between. The CDR3 sequence is 16 residues long. Per germline, CDR1 MGHRA and CDR2 YSYEKL. For the CDR3, the DNA is TGCGCCAGCAGCCAAACTCTTGGGGGCCCAATCTGGCCCCAGCATTTT. Its translation is CASSQTLGGPIWPQHF.

The chain couples TRBV9 to TRBJ2-3; TRBD2 matches 8 bases. V was pared by 4 bases and J by 0 bases, with 7 bases of the junction left unmatched. The V gene's germline CDR1 is SGDLS and CDR2 YYNGEE. There are 16 residues in the CDR3. The CDR3 DNA is TGTGCCAGCAGCCGACGACTAGCGCCTAGCACAGATACGCAGTATTTT. Translated, it gives CASSRRLAPSTDTQYF. The variable domain in full, completed from reference TRBV9 and TRBJ2-3, reads DSGVTQTPKHLITATGQRVTLRCSPRSGDLSVYWYQQSLDQGLQFLIQYYNGEERAKGNILERFSAQQFPDLHSELNLSSLELGDSALYFCASSRRLAPSTDTQYFGPGTRLTVL.

The chain employs TRBV7-3 and TRBJ2-5; D call uncertain. From germline, CDR1 is SGHTA and CDR2 FQGTGA. V was cut by 1 base and J by 1 base, with 7 bases left in between. The CDR3 has 14 residues. CDR3 amino acids: CASSLSGRQETQYF. CDR3 in DNA: TGTGCCAGCAGCTTAAGCGGCCGCCAAGAGACCCAGTACTTC.

The chain combines TRBV2 with TRBJ2-7; 7 bases are shared with TRBD1. The CDR3 has 13 amino acids. Germline V gene lookup returns CDR1 SNHLY and CDR2 FYNNEI. The V segment lost 6 bases and the J segment 3 bases; nucleotides outside the gene matches: 5. The CDR3 region has the DNA TGTGCCAGCAGGCCGGGACAGAACTACGAGCAGTACTTC. It specifies CASRPGQNYEQYF.

The chain is built from TRBV7-9 and TRBJ1-4; 11 bases are shared with TRBD1. The V segment lost 3 bases and the J segment 5 bases; nucleotides outside the gene matches: 2. Germline lookup yields CDR1 SEHNR and CDR2 FQNEAQ (reference sequence). This CDR3 has 15 amino acids. The CDR3 here is CASSLDRGRNEKLFF. In DNA form, the CDR3 reads TGTGCCAGCAGCTTGGACAGGGGGCGAAATGAAAAACTGTTTTTT.

V is TRBV21-1 and J is TRBJ1-1; the DNA was not used to check the table's D call, TRBD1. TRBV21-1 is assigned pseudogene status. The CDR3 sequence is 15 residues long. In DNA form, the CDR3 reads TGTGCCAGCAGCGCCCGGACAGGGGCAAACACTGAAGCTTTCTTT. Protein product: CASSARTGANTEAFF.

This clone was picked up a small number of times. This chain's CDR3 is CASSAGQTMNTEAFF. CDR3 bases: TGCGCCAGCAGCGCAGGACAGACTATGAACACTGAAGCTTTCTTT. The chain employs TRBV5-1 and TRBJ1-1; perhaps TRBD1 as D (6 bases). From germline, CDR1 is SGHRS and CDR2 YFSETQ. The CDR3 runs 15 residues. Trimming removed 4 bases from V and 0 bases from J, with 13 bases in between.

The chain couples TRBV30 to TRBJ2-3; 8 positions match TRBD2. CDR1 is GTSNPN and CDR2 is SVGIG in the germline V gene (reference sequence). This CDR3 comprises 15 residues. V lost 4 bases, J lost 6 bases, and 12 bases stayed unmatched. The CDR3 is CAWITFRAGVDTQYF. CDR3 coding DNA: TGTGCCTGGATTACTTTTAGAGCGGGAGTGGATACGCAGTATTTT.

This clone appeared a few times. This chain links TRBV2 with TRBJ1-5, with 7 bases fitting TRBD1. The length of the CDR3 is 16 residues. CDR1 and CDR2 from the germline V gene are SNHLY and FYNNEI. V shed 4 bases and J 4 bases; nucleotides not matched to a gene: 10. CDR3 DNA: TGTGCCAGCAGTGGCGACAGGGCCCTCGGAAATCAGCCCCAGCATTTT. This codes for CASSGDRALGNQPQHF.

The rearrangement links TRBV4-1 to TRBJ2-5; a weak D match, TRBD2 (5 bases). Per germline, CDR1 MGHRA and CDR2 YSYEKL. The CDR3 spans 13 residues. V lost 4 bases and J 13 bases, leaving 19 bases between the germline ends. The CDR3 here is CASSPLPGHAGYF. CDR3 DNA sequence: TGCGCCAGCAGCCCTCTACCGGGCCATGCGGGGTACTTC.